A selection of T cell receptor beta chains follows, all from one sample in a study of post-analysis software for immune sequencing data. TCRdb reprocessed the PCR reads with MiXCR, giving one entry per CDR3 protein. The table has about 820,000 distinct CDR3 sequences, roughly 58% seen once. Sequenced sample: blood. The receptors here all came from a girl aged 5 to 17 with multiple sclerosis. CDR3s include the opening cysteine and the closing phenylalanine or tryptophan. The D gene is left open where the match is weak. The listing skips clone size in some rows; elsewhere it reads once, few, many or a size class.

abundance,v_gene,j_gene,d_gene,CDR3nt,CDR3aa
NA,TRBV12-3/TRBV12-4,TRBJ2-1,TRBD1,TGTGCCATCAGCCCCAGTCCGGGGACAGGGGGAGGAAGGGCCTACAATGAGCAGTTCTTC,CAISPSPGTGGGRAYNEQFF
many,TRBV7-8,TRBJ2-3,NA,TGTGCCAGCAGCTTACGCCTCCCGACAGATACGCAGTATTTT,CASSLRLPTDTQYF
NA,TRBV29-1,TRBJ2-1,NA,TGCAGCGTTGAGTCGCGCCCGAGCTCCTACAATGAGCAGTTCTTC,CSVESRPSSYNEQFF
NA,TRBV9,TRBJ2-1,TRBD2,TGTGCCAGCAGCGTGGGACTACGGAATGAGCAGTTCTTC,CASSVGLRNEQFF
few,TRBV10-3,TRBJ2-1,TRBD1,TGTGCCATCAGTGAGTCAGGGGGCGGTCGCAATGAGCAGTTCTTC,CAISESGGGRNEQFF
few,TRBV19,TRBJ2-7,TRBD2,TGTGCCAGTAGCCGGGCGGGGGAGTACTACGAGCAGTACTTC,CASSRAGEYYEQYF
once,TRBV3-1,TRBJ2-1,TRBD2,TGTGCCAGCAGCCAACGGACTAGCGGGGGTGAGCAGTTCTTC,CASSQRTSGGEQFF
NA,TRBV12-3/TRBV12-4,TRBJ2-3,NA,TGTGCCAGCAGCCCAGATAGCGCTTTGGGAGATACGCAGTATTTT,CASSPDSALGDTQYF
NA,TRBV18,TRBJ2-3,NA,TGTGCCAGCTCACCTTGGATGGCGGGGCACACAGATACGCAGTATTTT,CASSPWMAGHTDTQYF
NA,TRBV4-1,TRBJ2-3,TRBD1,TGCGCCAGCAGCCAACTGGACAGGCTAGGGACAGATACGCAGTATTTT,CASSQLDRLGTDTQYF
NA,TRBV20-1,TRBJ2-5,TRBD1,TGCAGTGCTAGGGCGGCAGGGGGCCCGAGGCAGTACTTC,CSARAAGGPRQYF
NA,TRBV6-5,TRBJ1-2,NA,TGTGCCAGCAGTTACTCGAGGGGTCGAGAAGGCTACACCTTC,CASSYSRGREGYTF
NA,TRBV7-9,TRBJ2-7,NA,TGTGCCAGTCGCGGGGTCGACGAGCAGTACTTC,CASRGVDEQYF
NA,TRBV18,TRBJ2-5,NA,TGTGCCAGCTCTCCTGGGGATACCCAAGAGACCCAGTACTTC,CASSPGDTQETQYF
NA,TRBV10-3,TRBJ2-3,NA,TGTGCCATCAGGGATAATTCAGATACGCAGTATTTT,CAIRDNSDTQYF
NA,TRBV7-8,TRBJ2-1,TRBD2,TGTGCCAGCAGCAGCGGGGGGCGGGGATGGTACAATGAGCAGTTCTTC,CASSSGGRGWYNEQFF